These 20 T cell receptor beta chains came from one sample sequenced in a study of blood T cells in healthy people across ages. Using a J-beta primer mix together with a sample-barcoded 5' primer, a second PCR was run for about 6 to 12 cycles. MiXCR was run by TCRdb on the 5' RACE reads, yielding one entry per CDR3 protein. The top ten clones hold roughly 3.7% of a sample with fewer than 800,000 distinct CDR3 sequences, around 21% of them seen once. Sequencing was done on a sample of blood. These receptors all come from a man between 65 and 79 years old in good health.

The rearrangement links TRBV5-1 to TRBJ2-5; D gene unclear. CDR1 is SGHRS, CDR2 YFSETQ, per germline. This CDR3 has 14 amino acids. V was trimmed by 1 base and J by 0 bases, leaving 7 bases between them. The CDR3 nucleotides read TGCGCCAGCAGCTTGAAAGGATACCAAGAGACCCAGTACTTC. This gives the protein CASSLKGYQETQYF.

The rearrangement uses TRBV7-2 and TRBJ1-3, with D unclear. The CDR3 is 19 residues long. The V end lost 5 bases, the J end lost 0 bases, and 23 bases lay between the germline ends. In germline, CDR1 is SGHTA, CDR2 FQGNSA. CDR3 nucleotide sequence: TGTGCCAGCAGCCTGGGCGGGCGTACTGACCGCAGCTCTGGAAACACCATATATTTT. It is translated as CASSLGGRTDRSSGNTIYF.

This clonotype was detected only a few times. CDR3 residues: CSARDISNQPQHF. In DNA form, the CDR3 reads TGCAGTGCTCGGGACATTAGCAATCAGCCCCAGCATTTT. V gene TRBV20-1 combines with J gene TRBJ1-5; TRBD1 might be the D (6 bases). The germline V gene has CDR1 DFQATT and CDR2 SNEGSKA (reference sequence). The V and J ends lost 5 bases and 0 bases respectively, with 8 bases between them. The CDR3 runs to 13 residues.

The chain joins TRBV9 to TRBJ2-6, with D unresolved. Trimming cost V 0 bases and J 0 bases, with 13 bases left between them. The CDR3 consists of 18 residues. The germline V gene encodes CDR1 SGDLS and CDR2 YYNGEE. In DNA, the CDR3 is TGTGCCAGCAGCGTAGCTCCGACGGTGTTCTCTGGGGCCAACGTCCTGACTTTC. It translates to CASSVAPTVFSGANVLTF.

This clonotype has ten or more counts. The V call is TRBV3-1, the J call TRBJ2-5, with D hard to call. CDR1 is LGHDT and CDR2 is YNNKEL in the germline V gene (reference sequence). The CDR3 spans 12 residues. Trimming removed 0 bases at V and 5 bases at J, with 4 bases between. DNA for the CDR3: TGTGCCAGCAGCCAAGAGGGGGAGACCCAGTACTTC. Translated: CASSQEGETQYF.

The chain couples TRBV6-2 or TRBV6-3 to TRBJ2-4; D remains unclear. The CDR3 loop spans 11 amino acids. Trimming left V 7 bases short and J 7 bases short, with 8 bases between. CDR1 MNHEY and CDR2 SVGEGT come from the germline V gene. The CDR3 DNA follows: TGTGCCAGCACCATTGACAACATTCAGTACTTC. Its protein product is CASTIDNIQYF.

The rearrangement uses TRBV12-3 or TRBV12-4 and TRBJ2-3; D not certain. This CDR3 region has 11 residues. The V end was cut by 6 bases, the J end by 5 bases, with 6 bases between. CDR3 in amino acids: CASRREDTQYF. Written as DNA, the CDR3 is TGTGCCAGCAGAAGGGAAGATACGCAGTATTTT.

This chain joins TRBV27 and TRBJ2-1, with a possible D match to TRBD1 (6 bases). V gave up 2 bases and J gave up 6 bases, with 20 bases separating them. The CDR3 totals 17 residues. Germline loops: CDR1 MNHEY, CDR2 SMNVEV (reference sequence). The CDR3 region has the DNA TGTGCCAGCAGTTTACGACAGGATCGTGGATTGTTCAATGAGCAGTTCTTC. Protein: CASSLRQDRGLFNEQFF.

This clonotype was counted at least ten times. The CDR3 here is CSARDVTAGGTYEQYF. Here the CDR3 DNA reads TGCAGTGCTAGAGATGTCACCGCGGGAGGGACCTACGAGCAGTACTTC. The chain is built from TRBV20-1 and TRBJ2-7; 9 bases map to TRBD2. V dropped 0 bases and J dropped 2; count of bases not matched to a gene: 8. Germline CDR1 reads DFQATT; CDR2 reads SNEGSKA (reference sequence). The CDR3 runs 16 residues.

V gene TRBV27 combines with J gene TRBJ2-7; 16 bases are a match to TRBD2. After removal of 5 bases from V and 4 bases from J, the junction contained 20 bases not matched to a gene. CDR3 length equals 21 residues. Germline V gene data show CDR1 as MNHEY and CDR2 as SMNVEV (reference sequence). The CDR3 sequence: CASSLPGLAGGPSRVGYEQYF. The CDR3 region has the DNA TGTGCCAGCAGTCTTCCGGGACTAGCGGGAGGGCCGTCTAGAGTTGGGTACGAGCAGTACTTC.

This chain links TRBV29-1 with TRBJ1-6; no definite D call. The CDR3 sequence is 13 residues long. The V end lost 0 bases, the J end lost 4 bases, and 4 bases lay between the germline ends. Germline values: CDR1 SQVTM, CDR2 ANQGSEA. CDR3: CSVEEGYNSPLHF. The CDR3 DNA is TGCAGCGTTGAAGAGGGGTATAATTCACCCCTCCACTTT.

In this sample, this clonotype turned up a few times. V and J are TRBV7-9 and TRBJ2-3, with no clear D. The germline V gene has CDR1 SEHNR and CDR2 FQNEAQ (reference sequence). The CDR3 is made up of 13 amino acids. Trimming pared 3 bases from V and 2 bases from J, leaving 6 bases between. CDR3 sequence: CASSFENTDTQYF. The CDR3 DNA follows: TGTGCCAGCAGCTTTGAGAACACAGATACGCAGTATTTT. The complete variable domain, with remaining parts taken from reference TRBV7-9 and TRBJ2-3, reads DTGVSQNPRHKITKRGQNVTFRCDPISEHNRLYWYRQTLGQGPEFLTYFQNEAQLEKSRLLSDRFSAERPKGSFSTLEIQRTEQGDSAMYLCASSFENTDTQYFGPGTRLTVL.

This chain links TRBV20-1 with TRBJ2-7; TRBD1 matches 8 bases. CDR1 is DFQATT and CDR2 is SNEGSKA in the germline V gene (reference sequence). V shed 6 bases, J shed 6 bases, and the junction held 16 bases outside the gene matches. The CDR3 sequence is 15 residues long. The CDR3 loop is CSADRPDREVPEQYF. In DNA form, the CDR3 reads TGCAGTGCAGACCGTCCGGACAGGGAGGTACCCGAGCAGTACTTC.

V is TRBV20-1 and J is TRBJ1-1, with 8 bases identical to TRBD1. J was trimmed by 0 bases and V by 7 bases; bases with no gene match: 4. The CDR3 runs to 13 residues. The germline V gene has CDR1 DFQATT and CDR2 SNEGSKA (reference sequence). DNA for the CDR3: TGCAGTGTAACGACAGGGGTGAACACTGAAGCTTTCTTT. It codes for CSVTTGVNTEAFF.

The chain couples TRBV9 to TRBJ2-7; D is perhaps TRBD1 or TRBD2 (6 bases each). Germline-derived CDR1 and CDR2 are SGDLS and YYNGEE. CDR3 length: 14 amino acids. The V and J ends lost 3 bases and 2 bases respectively, with 12 bases between them. CDR3 sequence (DNA): TGTGCCAGCAGCGGCGGTGGGGGGCCCTACGAGCAGTACTTC. Encoded protein: CASSGGGGPYEQYF.

V usage is TRBV28 and J usage is TRBJ2-3; 10 bases are a match to TRBD2. CDR1 and CDR2 from the germline V gene are MDHEN and SYDVKM. This CDR3 is built from 14 residues. The V segment lost 7 bases and the J segment 5 bases; nucleotides outside the gene matches: 6. CDR3 in DNA: TGTGCCAGCACCCCAGCGGGAGGGGAAGATACGCAGTATTTT. Translated: CASTPAGGEDTQYF.

This clonotype was counted ten times or more. The chain uses TRBV4-1 and TRBJ2-6; D not resolved. The CDR3 covers 22 residues. Germline V CDR1 and CDR2: MGHRA, YSYEKL. V was trimmed by 1 base and J by 0 bases, leaving 25 bases between them. The CDR3 reads CASSQVSWLDQSQPSGANVLTF. CDR3 sequence (DNA): TGCGCCAGCAGCCAAGTTTCCTGGTTGGACCAATCTCAACCCTCTGGGGCCAACGTCCTGACTTTC.

This clonotype was observed once. One end of the junction fails to match germline, which may point to a read error. The CDR3 region is CASSFVPNPGQDSCEQYF. The CDR3 DNA follows: TGTGCCAGCAGCTTTGTGCCTAATCCGGGACAGGACTCCTGCGAGCAGTACTTC. The rearrangement uses TRBV7-8 and TRBJ2-1; 8 nucleotides match TRBD1. The J call may be faulty, since TRBJ2-7 better matches the DNA end. The CDR3 runs to 18 residues. The germline V gene has CDR1 SGHVS and CDR2 FQNEAQ.

This clonotype was seen a handful of times. This chain joins TRBV29-1 and TRBJ2-3, with 8 bases fitting TRBD2. Germline CDR1 reads SQVTM; CDR2 reads ANQGSEA. With 0 bases clipped from V and 4 bases from J, the junction kept 3 bases outside the gene matches. The CDR3 has 14 residues. The CDR3 region is CSVEDSGNSDTQYF. The CDR3 DNA reads TGCAGCGTTGAAGATAGCGGGAACTCAGATACGCAGTATTTT.

The chain employs TRBV6-5 and TRBJ2-5, with 13 bases matching TRBD2. The CDR3 has 15 amino acids. V lost 8 bases, J lost 4 bases, and 7 bases stayed unmatched. The germline V gene has CDR1 MNHEY and CDR2 SVGAGI. Here the CDR3 reads CASGRTSGSLETQYF. In nucleotides, the CDR3 is TGTGCCAGCGGACGGACTAGCGGGAGTCTAGAGACCCAGTACTTC.